This TCR beta chain was captured by sequencing in a study of blood T cell repertoires in COVID-19. Study at large: The United States, Italy and Spain were the sources of the acute and convalescent COVID-19 samples. PBMCs, B-cell-depleted T cells, or T cells provided the cDNA or gDNA that made up the material.

Followed over time, Seattle patients had been enrolled while infection was active. How the authors handled the data: How many nucleated cells were present was estimated from reference gene primer amplification. Generated by immunoSEQ multiplex PCR, the TCRdb table keeps only in-frame clones and is missing some. The V and J calls and clone size were taken over from that table, and D and trimming were inferred from the DNA. The sample lists 300,000 to 450,000 clones; around 92% were seen once. V was clipped by 0 bases and J by 5 bases; unmatched bases: 5. This CDR3 region has 16 residues. Germline loops: CDR1 SEHNR, CDR2 FQNEAQ (reference sequence).

This TCR came from a woman in her twenties or thirties with COVID-19, enrolled during active disease. The rearrangement links TRBV7-9 to TRBJ2-2; TRBD1 matches at 8 bases. Sequenced material: peripheral blood. The CDR3 DNA is TGTGCCAGCAGCTTAGCGACAGGGGCTAAAACCGGGGAGCTGTTTTTT. It translates to CASSLATGAKTGELFF.